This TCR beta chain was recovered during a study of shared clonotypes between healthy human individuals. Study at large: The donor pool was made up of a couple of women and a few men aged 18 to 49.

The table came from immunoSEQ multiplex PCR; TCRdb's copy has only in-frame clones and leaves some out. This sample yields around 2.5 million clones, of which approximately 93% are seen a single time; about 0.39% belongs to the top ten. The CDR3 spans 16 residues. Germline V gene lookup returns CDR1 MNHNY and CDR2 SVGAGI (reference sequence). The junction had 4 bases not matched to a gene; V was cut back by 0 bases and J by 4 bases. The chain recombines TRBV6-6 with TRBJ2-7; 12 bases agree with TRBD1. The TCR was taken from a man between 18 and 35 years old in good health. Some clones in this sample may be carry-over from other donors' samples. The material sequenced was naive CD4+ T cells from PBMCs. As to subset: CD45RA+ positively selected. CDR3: CASSYSRDRGQYEQYF. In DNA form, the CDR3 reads TGTGCCAGCAGTTACTCGAGGGACAGGGGGCAGTACGAGCAGTACTTC.